The 3 T cell receptor beta chains reported below all come from one sample, sequenced in a study of cytomegalovirus exposure and HLA in healthy donors. Primers included in the PCR were 60 Vbeta and 13 Jbeta primers. Using immunoSEQ multiplex PCR, the repertoire was profiled, and TCRdb retains in-frame clones only, with some absent. The top ten hold approximately 7.5% of the sample, which has tens of thousands of clones, roughly 75% seen once. Sequenced input: PBMCs. These receptor sequences come from a young man in good health and CMV-seronegative.

The chain recombines TRBV2 with TRBJ2-2; no firm D call. V was shortened by 4 bases and J by 1 base, with 10 bases between the two germline ends. CDR1 SNHLY and CDR2 FYNNEI come from the germline V gene. The CDR3 spans 15 residues. The CDR3 region has the DNA TGTGCCAGCAGTGCACGGGTGGGGAACACCGGGGAGCTGTTTTTT. Its protein is CASSARVGNTGELFF. Full variable domain (outside the CDR3, taken from reference TRBV2 and TRBJ2-2): EPEVTQTPSHQVTQMGQEVILRCVPISNHLYFYWYRQILGQKVEFLVSFYNNEISEKSEIFDDQFSVERPDGSNFTLKIRSTKLEDSAMYFCASSARVGNTGELFFGEGSRLTVL.

The J gene is TRBJ2-3, the V gene TRBV9; no clear D gene. CDR1 SGDLS and CDR2 YYNGEE come from the germline V gene. V was clipped by 4 bases and J by 0 bases, with 6 bases between them. The CDR3 is 13 amino acids. This CDR3 is CASSLISTDTQYF. The DNA for the CDR3 is TGTGCCAGCAGCCTTATTAGCACAGATACGCAGTATTTT. Combining the CDR3 with reference TRBV9 and TRBJ2-3 gives the whole variable domain DSGVTQTPKHLITATGQRVTLRCSPRSGDLSVYWYQQSLDQGLQFLIQYYNGEERAKGNILERFSAQQFPDLHSELNLSSLELGDSALYFCASSLISTDTQYFGPGTRLTVL.

The chain has TRBV6-1 and TRBJ2-5; 8 bases fit TRBD1. Germline CDR1 MNHNS, CDR2 SASEGT. The CDR3 has 15 amino acids. After removal of 4 bases from V and 5 bases from J, the junction contained 9 bases not matched to a gene. CDR3 nucleotide sequence: TGTGCCAGCAGTGGAGGGACAGGTAGGACGGAGACCCAGTACTTC. This encodes CASSGGTGRTETQYF.